A selection of T cell receptor beta chains follows, all from one sample in a study of cytomegalovirus exposure and HLA in healthy donors. Generated by immunoSEQ multiplex PCR, the TCRdb table keeps only in-frame clones and is missing some. Here the sample spans some 110,000 clones, under 70% being singletons. Sequenced material: PBMCs. The source is a man under 40 in good health and CMV-seropositive. Both conserved end residues are part of each CDR3. The D gene is left open where the match is weak. The size entry is marked missing in some rows and otherwise reads once, few, many or a size class.

>TRBD2|TRBV5-1|TRBJ2-5|once
TGCGCCAGCAAATTCCGTCCGGGACTAAGTGAAGTCGGGACCCAGTACTTC
CASKFRPGLSEVGTQYF
>.|TRBV5-6|TRBJ1-5|.
TGTGCCAGCAGCTTGCGGGGGGGCAATCAGCCCCAGCATTTT
CASSLRGGNQPQHF
>.|TRBV7-9|TRBJ1-2|.
TGTGCCAGCAGCTTCGGATCCAGGGCTATGGGCTACACCTTC
CASSFGSRAMGYTF
>.|TRBV6-1|TRBJ1-1|.
TGTGCCAGCAGTGTCGTAAGAACGGACACTGAAGCTTTCTTT
CASSVVRTDTEAFF
>.|TRBV7-9|TRBJ2-1|.
TGTGCCAGCAGCGGCCCAGGGGAAGCGGAATCCTACAATGAGCAGTTCTTC
CASSGPGEAESYNEQFF
>.|TRBV7-8|TRBJ2-2|.
TGTGCCAGCAGCTACAGGACCGGGGAGCTGTTTTTT
CASSYRTGELFF
>TRBD1|TRBV11-2|TRBJ1-5|.
TGTGCCAGCAGCCCGGGGACAGGGAGGAGCAATCAGCCCCAGCATTTT
CASSPGTGRSNQPQHF
>TRBD1|TRBV10-3|TRBJ1-2|.
TGTGCCATCTTAACCGGAACAGGGGGCTCCTATGGCTACACCTTC
CAILTGTGGSYGYTF
>.|TRBV29-1|TRBJ2-5|.
TGCAGCGTTGTCCCGGGTACCAGGGTACGCGAGACCCAGTACTTC
CSVVPGTRVRETQYF
>.|TRBV29-1|TRBJ2-5|.
TGCAGCCATGATGGCTGGGGCGTGGAGACCCAGTACTTC
CSHDGWGVETQYF
>TRBD1|TRBV5-4|TRBJ1-2|.
TGTGCCAGCAGCCCGGGACAGGGGGACTTCTATGGCTACACCTTC
CASSPGQGDFYGYTF
>.|TRBV29-1|TRBJ1-3|.
TGCAGCGTTGACAGGGGACGATACGGAAACACCATATATTTT
CSVDRGRYGNTIYF
>.|TRBV30|TRBJ2-1|.
TGTGCCTGGAGTGTTGCCAGGAATGAGCAGTTCTTC
CAWSVARNEQFF
>TRBD1|TRBV4-2|TRBJ2-3|.
TGTGCCAGCAGCCAAGATCGAAGGACAGGGGGAAGGTATACGCAGTATTTT
CASSQDRRTGGRYTQYF
>.|TRBV5-8|TRBJ2-3|.
TGTGCCAGCAGACCCTTCCGGGGGTATAGCACAGATACGCAGTATTTT
CASRPFRGYSTDTQYF
>TRBD1|TRBV5-1|TRBJ1-2|.
TGCGCCAGCAGCTGGCCGGACAGGGGGCGCCAACATGGCTACACCTTC
CASSWPDRGRQHGYTF
>TRBD1|TRBV29-1|TRBJ2-3|.
TGCAGCGCAGGACAGGGGTTCGGCACAGATACGCAGTATTTT
CSAGQGFGTDTQYF
>.|TRBV5-1|TRBJ2-3|.
TGCGCCAGCAGCTTAGCTAGTCCCACAGATACGCAGTATTTT
CASSLASPTDTQYF